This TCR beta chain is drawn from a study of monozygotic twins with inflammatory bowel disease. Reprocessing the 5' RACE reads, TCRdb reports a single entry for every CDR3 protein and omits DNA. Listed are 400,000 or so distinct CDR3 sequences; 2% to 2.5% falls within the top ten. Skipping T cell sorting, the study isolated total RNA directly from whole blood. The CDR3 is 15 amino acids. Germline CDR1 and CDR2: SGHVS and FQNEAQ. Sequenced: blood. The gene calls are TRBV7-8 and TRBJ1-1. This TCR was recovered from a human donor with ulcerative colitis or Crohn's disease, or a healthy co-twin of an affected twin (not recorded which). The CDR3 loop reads CASSPVALPATEAFF.